This TCR beta chain was found in a study of blood T cell repertoires in COVID-19 (TCRdb year 2020). Context from the whole study: The collaborator samples originated in the United States, Italy and Spain and spanned the acute and convalescent phases of COVID-19. The samples were drawn from the first 160 participants of the ongoing ImmuneRACE study and from 1,200 or so subjects provided by 6 global collaborators. Nearly every sample came with metadata listing a de-identified subject ID, COVID-19 status, age in years and sex. Where available, HLA class I and class II types were obtained from metadata supplied by the sample provider rather than from assay-based typing. The repertoires were released in a freely available public database intended as a resource for research on the immune response to SARS-CoV-2. The material from the prospective study consisted of cDNA or gDNA derived from T cells, B-cell-depleted T cells, or PBMCs. The dataset comprised deeply sampled blood TCRbeta repertoires from subjects exposed to, actively infected with, or recovered from COVID-19.

Collaborating institutions collected whole blood in K2EDTA tubes following their own protocols. For TCRbeta analysis, collaborators shipped samples in one of three forms: frozen whole blood, isolated PBMCs, or DNA extracted from either of those sample types. The immunoSEQ Assay, a bias-controlled multiplex PCR, was used to amplify TCRbeta CDR3 regions from genomic DNA. Per the original workflow: The number of nucleated cells in each sample was estimated by amplification of reference gene primers within the assay. To quantify the absolute abundance of each unique TCRbeta CDR3 rearrangement, sequence reads were collapsed and filtered. For each sample, productive Simpson clonality was calculated as the square root of Simpson's diversity index over productive rearrangements. TCRdb provides this immuneACCESS table in a form limited to in-frame rearrangements. Some clones are lacking; in checked studies, under half of them reflect an unresolved V gene, and why the rest are absent is not known. V and J calls and clone size are as listed in that table; D and trimming were resolved from the DNA. Within this sample are around 210,000 clones, with roughly 75% of them counted one time only. Around 6% of the sample belongs to the ten largest clones.

Study-wide findings and limitations: The amount of clinical and demographic metadata varied by source and participant and was provided uncurated.

Points on this clone: The clone's antigen remains unknown. No base quality information exists; no much larger clone differs at one position.

Compared with germline, V lacks 7 bases and J lacks 4 bases; bases without a gene match: 6. The germline V gene provides CDR1 SNHLY and CDR2 FYNNEI. The CDR3 contains 13 residues, cysteine and phenylalanine counted. Only CDR3 DNA is held: 39 bases, read in frame from base 1. Input material: peripheral blood. The receptor comes from a woman aged 70-85 years with acute or convalescent COVID-19. The rearranged chain carries TRBV2 and TRBJ1-1, and 7 bases in between align with TRBD1. The sequenced DNA is TGTGCCAGCAACAAGGGGGCGGGCACTGAAGCTTTCTTT. Translated, it reads CASNKGAGTEAFF.